The 8 T cell receptor beta chains below were found in one sample sequenced in a study of beta chain features in type 1 diabetes. Every bit of the isolated RNA underwent reverse transcription, so sequencing read expressed TCRB transcripts. Measured with immunoSEQ multiplex PCR; TCRdb has only the in-frame clones, and not every one. The sample yields hundreds of thousands of clones, roughly an eighth seen once. These receptors are not linked to any known antigen. Study results and caveats: Among all four CD4+ subsets, Type 1 diabetes patients had TCRB CDR3s that were moderately but significantly shorter.

Sequenced sample: naive CD4+ T cells from blood. These receptor sequences come from a man aged 18 to 30 with type 1 diabetes.

CDR3 nucleotides: TGTGCCAGCAGTTACAGAGGACTAGCGGGGGGGTCCGCGCAGTACTTC. Encoded protein: CASSYRGLAGGSAQYF. J is TRBJ2-7 and V is TRBV13; 15 positions match TRBD2. V lost 6 bases and J lost 9; bases outside the gene matches: 12. Per germline, CDR1 PRHDT and CDR2 FYEKMQ (reference sequence). The CDR3 covers 16 residues.

This clone was detected only a few times. The chain couples TRBV4-1 to TRBJ1-5, with a tentative D call TRBD1 (6 bases). The CDR3 has 17 residues. V dropped 3 bases and J dropped 4 bases, with 19 bases sitting between them. The germline CDR1 and CDR2 sequences are MGHRA and YSYEKL. The CDR3 nucleotides are TGCGCCAGCAGCCACCTCTTCCGCCGGGACACAAATCAGCCCCAGCATTTT. Translating it yields CASSHLFRRDTNQPQHF.

This clone came up a few times. The chain employs TRBV30 and TRBJ2-2; D call uncertain. Germline V lookup: CDR1 GTSNPN, CDR2 SVGIG (reference sequence). There are 12 residues in the CDR3. Trimming stripped 0 bases from V and 1 base from J, with 0 bases between. The chain's CDR3 is CAWSVNTGELFF. CDR3 DNA: TGTGCCTGGAGTGTGAACACCGGGGAGCTGTTTTTT.

The genes are TRBV19 and TRBJ1-2; 10 nucleotides align to TRBD1. Germline assignment: CDR1 LNHDA and CDR2 SQIVND (reference sequence). The CDR3 covers 17 residues. V trimming: 5 bases; J trimming: 4 bases; junction bases outside the gene matches: 13. CDR3 DNA sequence: TGTGCCAGTAGTCCCAATCTGGGACAGGGGTTTGGCTATGGCTACACCTTC. Translating it yields CASSPNLGQGFGYGYTF.

The DNA for the CDR3 is TGTGCCAGCAGTGAAAGTAGCGGGGGGGCCCTAGCCAAAAACATTCAGTACTTC. Protein: CASSESSGGALAKNIQYF. V is TRBV25-1 and J is TRBJ2-4, with 11 nucleotides matching TRBD2. The germline V gene has CDR1 MGHDK and CDR2 SYGVNS. This CDR3 region has 18 residues. Losses at the gene ends were 2 bases for V and 0 bases for J; bases not matched to a gene: 6.

The chain is built from TRBV15 and TRBJ1-6; weak D call: TRBD1 (6 bases). The CDR3 is made up of 14 amino acids. Per germline, CDR1 LNHNV and CDR2 YYDKDF (reference sequence). Deletions cut 3 bases from V and 6 bases from J, with 9 bases between. CDR3 DNA: TGTGCCACCAGCAGCGGACAGACTAATTCACCCCTCCACTTT. Amino acid sequence: CATSSGQTNSPLHF.

This rearrangement joins TRBV10-1 to TRBJ1-1; D gene unclear. The CDR3 contains 13 residues. V gave up 6 bases and J gave up 5 bases, with 13 bases separating them. Germline values: CDR1 WNHNN, CDR2 SYGVQD (reference sequence). The CDR3 coding sequence is TGCGCCAGCAGGGACCCCATGCGGACTGAAGCTTTCTTT. Protein: CASRDPMRTEAFF.

The rearrangement uses TRBV11-2 and TRBJ1-6, with TRBD1 as a possible D gene (6 bases). Germline loops: CDR1 SGHAT, CDR2 FQNNGV. The CDR3 has 14 residues. V dropped 2 bases and J dropped 8 bases, with 10 bases sitting between them. CDR3 nucleotide sequence: TGTGCCAGCAGCTTACGTCCAGGGGATTCACCCCTCCACTTT. This translates into CASSLRPGDSPLHF. The full variable domain, with the rest looked up from reference TRBV11-2 and TRBJ1-6, is EAGVAQSPRYKIIEKRQSVAFWCNPISGHATLYWYQQILGQGPKLLIQFQNNGVVDDSQLPKDRFSAERLKGVDSTLKIQPAKLEDSAVYLCASSLRPGDSPLHFGNGTRLTVT.